These 27 T cell receptor beta chains originate from one sample sequenced in a study of T cell changes during pregnancy in multiple sclerosis. Using immunoSEQ multiplex PCR, the repertoire was profiled, and TCRdb retains in-frame clones only, with some absent. The table lists over 70,000 clones, around 92% of them singletons, with around 2.3% in the top ten. The sample consisted of peripheral blood, taken in the third trimester of pregnancy. The source of these receptors is a female donor with multiple sclerosis, enrolled in a pregnancy study.

The chain is built from TRBV19 and TRBJ2-7; D gene uncertain. The CDR3 covers 14 residues. Trimming removed 5 bases from V and 0 bases from J, with 11 bases in between. Germline V gene lookup returns CDR1 LNHDA and CDR2 SQIVND (reference sequence). The CDR3 loop reads CASSDTISSYEQYF. CDR3 bases: TGTGCCAGTAGTGATACTATTAGCTCCTACGAGCAGTACTTC.

The V and J genes are TRBV6-6 and TRBJ2-7; the match to TRBD2 covers 14 bases. CDR3 length equals 15 residues. Trimming cost V 6 bases and J 5 bases; bases outside gene matches: 6. Per the germline V gene, CDR1 is MNHNY and CDR2 is SVGAGI (reference sequence). CDR3 amino acids: CASSKGLAGVNEQYF. CDR3 bases: TGTGCCAGCAGCAAGGGACTAGCGGGAGTCAACGAGCAGTACTTC.

The CDR3 loop reads CSVEGSGLTYEQYF. CDR3 bases: TGCAGCGTTGAAGGTAGCGGGCTTACCTACGAGCAGTACTTC. The chain combines TRBV29-1 with TRBJ2-7, with 7 positions matching TRBD2. Per the germline V gene, CDR1 is SQVTM and CDR2 is ANQGSEA. J was trimmed by 2 bases and V by 1 base; bases with no gene match: 5. The CDR3 consists of 14 residues.

The chain recombines TRBV7-6 with TRBJ1-1; D gene ambiguous. V was pared by 5 bases and J by 0 bases, with 16 bases between. The germline V gene has CDR1 SGHVS and CDR2 FNYEAQ. CDR3 size: 16 residues. As DNA, the CDR3 is TGTGCCAGCAGCACGACCCCCGGAGGCATGAACACTGAAGCTTTCTTT. Residues: CASSTTPGGMNTEAFF.

This chain joins TRBV7-9 and TRBJ2-3; the D gene is possibly TRBD1 (6 bases). This CDR3 has 14 amino acids. Germline V lookup: CDR1 SEHNR, CDR2 FQNEAQ (reference sequence). Deletions cut 5 bases from V and 5 bases from J, with 14 bases between. The CDR3 loop reads CASSQDRSVDTQYF. The CDR3 DNA follows: TGTGCCAGCAGCCAAGACAGGTCGGTAGATACGCAGTATTTT.

This clone was seen once. The gene calls are TRBV27 and TRBJ1-1; D possibly corresponds to TRBD1 (5 bases). This CDR3 spans 15 amino acids. The V and J ends lost 2 bases and 4 bases respectively, with 14 bases between them. Germline CDR1 and CDR2: MNHEY and SMNVEV (reference sequence). For the CDR3, the DNA is TGTGCCAGCAGTTTAGTCAGGGTGCGAGGCACTGAAGCTTTCTTT. This codes for CASSLVRVRGTEAFF.

The CDR3 region has the DNA TGTGCCAGCAGGGTCGGGGACACCCGCACCGGGGAGCTGTTTTTT. Translation gives CASRVGDTRTGELFF. This sequence joins TRBV28 and TRBJ2-2, with TRBD1 as a possible D gene (6 bases). The CDR3 consists of 15 residues. Germline CDR1 MDHEN, CDR2 SYDVKM. V gave up 6 bases and J gave up 4 bases, with 15 bases separating them.

The chain employs TRBV27 and TRBJ2-7; 8 bases match TRBD2. This CDR3 region has 15 residues. Germline loops: CDR1 MNHEY, CDR2 SMNVEV (reference sequence). The junction had 7 bases not matched to a gene; V was cut back by 2 bases and J by 4 bases. CDR3 in DNA: TGTGCCAGCAGTTTAGGGGCTAGCGGGTTTTACGAGCAGTACTTC. It yields the protein CASSLGASGFYEQYF.

V is TRBV19 and J is TRBJ2-2, with TRBD1 identical over 8 bases. In germline, CDR1 is LNHDA, CDR2 SQIVND (reference sequence). V was pared by 3 bases and J by 10 bases, with 4 bases of the junction left unmatched. This CDR3 spans 13 amino acids. The CDR3 protein is CASSMGTGVELFF. CDR3 DNA: TGTGCCAGTAGTATGGGGACAGGAGTGGAGCTGTTTTTT.

The chain recombines TRBV5-1 with TRBJ2-7, with D maybe TRBD1 (6 bases). Looked up from germline, CDR1 is SGHRS and CDR2 is YFSETQ. This CDR3 region has 16 residues. V lost 1 base and J lost 2, with 16 bases in between. The CDR3: CASSLMLRQDTYEQYF. The CDR3 DNA sequence: TGCGCCAGCAGCTTGATGCTCCGACAGGATACCTACGAGCAGTACTTC.

This clone has only one observation. The chain employs TRBV15 and TRBJ1-1, with TRBD1 as a possible D gene (6 bases). Germline V lookup: CDR1 LNHNV, CDR2 YYDKDF (reference sequence). The length of the CDR3 is 14 residues. With 0 bases removed from V and 7 bases from J, the gap between germline ends came to 12 bases. DNA for the CDR3: TGTGCCACCAGCAGAGATCAGGGGACCCTTGAAGCTTTCTTT. Residues: CATSRDQGTLEAFF.

V and J are TRBV19 and TRBJ1-2; a weak D match, TRBD1 (5 bases). This CDR3 is built from 14 residues. V was pared by 3 bases and J by 0 bases, with 8 bases between. The germline V gene has CDR1 LNHDA and CDR2 SQIVND (reference sequence). Here the CDR3 DNA reads TGTGCCAGTAGTATGACAGTAACTAACTATGGCTACACCTTC. Its protein product is CASSMTVTNYGYTF.

The J gene is TRBJ2-7, the V gene TRBV18, with D possibly being TRBD1 (5 bases). Trimming cost V 1 base and J 0 bases, with 10 bases left between them. Germline CDR1 is KGHSH and CDR2 is LQKENI. The CDR3 runs 15 residues. DNA of the CDR3: TGTGCCAGCTCACCACTTCAGGGCGCCTCCTACGAGCAGTACTTC. Encoded protein: CASSPLQGASYEQYF.

The chain employs TRBV19 and TRBJ2-1; 7 bases fit TRBD2. The CDR3 totals 16 residues. Trimming at V came to 5 bases and at J to 1 base, leaving 8 bases not matched to a gene. Germline CDR1 reads LNHDA; CDR2 reads SQIVND (reference sequence). CDR3 loop: CASSVVAGGSYNEQFF. The CDR3, as DNA: TGTGCCAGTAGTGTCGTAGCGGGCGGTTCCTACAATGAGCAGTTCTTC.

This chain connects TRBV6-5 to TRBJ1-1; no reliable D call. In germline, CDR1 is MNHEY, CDR2 SVGAGI. This CDR3 contains 12 residues. V was shortened by 4 bases and J by 4 bases, with 7 bases between the two germline ends. The CDR3 is CASSSAGTEAFF. The CDR3 coding sequence is TGTGCCAGCAGTTCGGCGGGCACTGAAGCTTTCTTT.

The V gene is TRBV28, the J gene TRBJ1-5, with D perhaps matching TRBD1 (6 bases). The germline V gene has CDR1 MDHEN and CDR2 SYDVKM. The V gene lost 6 bases and the J gene lost 4 bases, with 13 bases spanning the gap. The CDR3 extends over 14 amino acids. The CDR3 sequence is CASRRDRQNQPQHF. The CDR3 nucleotides are TGTGCCAGCAGGAGAGACAGGCAGAATCAGCCCCAGCATTTT.

The chain has TRBV6-1 and TRBJ2-1, with 9 bases aligning to TRBD1. Germline CDR1 is MNHNS and CDR2 is SASEGT. The ends lost 4 bases at V and 2 bases at J; junction bases unmatched: 3. This CDR3 is 15 amino acids long. The CDR3 DNA sequence: TGTGCCAGCAGTGGGACAGGGGTCCCCTACAATGAGCAGTTCTTC. Amino acids: CASSGTGVPYNEQFF.

V and J are TRBV29-1 and TRBJ2-3; D possibly corresponds to TRBD2 (5 bases). Germline CDR1 is SQVTM and CDR2 is ANQGSEA. V shed 6 bases and J shed 11 bases, with 15 bases lying between them. The CDR3 is 11 residues long. The CDR3 is CSVTLVGRQYF. The CDR3 coding sequence is TGCAGCGTCACCCTGGTGGGGAGGCAGTATTTT.

The chain uses TRBV27 and TRBJ2-1, with D tentatively TRBD2 (5 bases). Germline V CDR1 and CDR2: MNHEY, SMNVEV (reference sequence). The CDR3 consists of 17 residues. Trimming removed 0 bases at V and 3 bases at J, with 15 bases between. The chain's CDR3 is CASSLSSLRESYNEQFF. Written as DNA, the CDR3 is TGTGCCAGCAGTTTATCTTCTTTGAGGGAAAGCTACAATGAGCAGTTCTTC.

This clone has just one count. The chain couples TRBV4-2 to TRBJ2-1, with 12 bases that match TRBD2. Germline values: CDR1 LGHNA, CDR2 YNFKEQ. The CDR3 spans 17 residues. Unmatched junction bases numbered 2, after V lost 1 base and J lost 1 base. CDR3 residues: CASSQGGLAGSYNEQFF. CDR3 DNA: TGTGCCAGCAGCCAAGGAGGACTAGCGGGATCCTACAATGAGCAGTTCTTC.

V is TRBV15 and J is TRBJ2-7; no reliable D call. The V gene's germline CDR1 is LNHNV and CDR2 YYDKDF (reference sequence). Between the trimmed V and J ends, which lost 0 bases and 0 bases, there was a span of 9 bases. The CDR3 runs 15 residues. The CDR3 protein is CATSRDQVLSYEQYF. The DNA of the CDR3 is TGTGCCACCAGCAGAGACCAGGTCCTCTCCTACGAGCAGTACTTC. The full variable domain, with the rest looked up from reference TRBV15 and TRBJ2-7, is DAMVIQNPRYQVTQFGKPVTLSCSQTLNHNVMYWYQQKSSQAPKLLFHYYDKDFNNEADTPDNFQSRRPNTSFCFLDIRSPGLGDTAMYLCATSRDQVLSYEQYFGPGTRLTVT.

The chain uses TRBV21-1 and TRBJ2-7; whether TRBD2, the table's D call, matches the DNA was not checked. TRBV21-1 is a pseudogene. This CDR3 region has 14 residues. The CDR3 region is CASSKGEGMDEQYF. The CDR3 coding sequence is TGTGCCAGCAGCAAAGGAGAGGGAATGGACGAGCAGTACTTC.

This chain joins TRBV6-1 and TRBJ1-5, with TRBD1 matching over 7 bases. Germline CDR1 reads MNHNS; CDR2 reads SASEGT. After removal of 7 bases from V and 9 bases from J, the junction contained 6 bases not matched to a gene. The CDR3 is made up of 12 amino acids. The CDR3 DNA follows: TGTGCCAGCACAACAGGGGATCCGCCCCAGCATTTT. Translation gives CASTTGDPPQHF.

This clone showed up just once. The chain links TRBV4-1 to TRBJ2-1; possible D gene TRBD2, 5 bases. The germline CDR1 and CDR2 sequences are MGHRA and YSYEKL. Trimming pared 2 bases from V and 6 bases from J, leaving 14 bases between. There are 15 residues in the CDR3. The CDR3 DNA reads TGCGCCAGCAGCCAACGCCACGTTGGGAGCAATGAGCAGTTCTTC. Encoded protein: CASSQRHVGSNEQFF.

This sequence joins TRBV5-5 and TRBJ1-5; 8 bases align to TRBD1. The trim removed 3 bases at V and 2 bases at J, leaving 4 bases unmatched. This CDR3 comprises 15 residues. Germline CDR1 and CDR2: SGHKS and YYEKEE (reference sequence). CDR3 sequence reads: CASSSQGGGNQPQHF. The CDR3, as DNA: TGTGCCAGCAGCTCACAGGGGGGTGGCAATCAGCCCCAGCATTTT.

Turning to this clone: One end of the junction varies from germline; a read error may be responsible. This chain connects TRBV7-8 to TRBJ1-3; tentatively, D is TRBD1 (5 bases). CDR1 is SGHVS, CDR2 FQNEAQ, per germline. There are 19 residues in the CDR3. The CDR3 region has the DNA TGTGCCAGCAGCTTAGCAGGTCGTCTGGTTTGGGGGACTGGGAACACCATATATTTT. Its translation: CASSLAGRLVWGTGNTIYF.

The genes are TRBV5-1 and TRBJ2-3; D may be TRBD1 (6 bases). The V gene's germline CDR1 is SGHRS and CDR2 YFSETQ. The CDR3 runs 18 residues. V gave up 1 base and J gave up 4 bases, with 22 bases separating them. This CDR3 reads CASSLSSPQQGGADTQYF. The CDR3, as DNA: TGCGCCAGCAGCTTGTCGAGCCCGCAACAGGGTGGGGCAGATACGCAGTATTTT.